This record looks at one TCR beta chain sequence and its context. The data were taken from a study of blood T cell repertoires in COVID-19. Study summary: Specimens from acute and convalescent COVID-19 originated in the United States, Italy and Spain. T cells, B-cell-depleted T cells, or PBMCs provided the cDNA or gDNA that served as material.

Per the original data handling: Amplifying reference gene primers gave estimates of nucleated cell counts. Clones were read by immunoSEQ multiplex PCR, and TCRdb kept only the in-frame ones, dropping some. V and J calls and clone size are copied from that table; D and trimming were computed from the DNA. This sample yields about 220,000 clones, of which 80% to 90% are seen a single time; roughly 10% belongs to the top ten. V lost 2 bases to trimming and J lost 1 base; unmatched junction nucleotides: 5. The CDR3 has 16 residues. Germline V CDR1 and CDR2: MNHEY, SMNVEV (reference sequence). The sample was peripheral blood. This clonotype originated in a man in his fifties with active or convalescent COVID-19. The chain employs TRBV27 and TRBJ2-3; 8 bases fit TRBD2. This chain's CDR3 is CASSLVLAGGTDTQYF. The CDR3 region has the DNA TGTGCCAGCAGTTTAGTTCTAGCGGGCGGCACAGATACGCAGTATTTT.